This section outlines one T cell receptor beta chain sequence together with its context. Its antigen is undetermined. Using a J-beta primer mix together with a sample-barcoded 5' primer, a second PCR was run for 7 to 11 cycles. A template-switch adaptor that had 12 random nucleotides put a tag on each cDNA molecule. TCRdb reanalysed the 5' RACE reads using MiXCR and keeps one entry per CDR3 protein. The sample lists over a million distinct CDR3 sequences, under 45% occurring once. The sample is drawn from a study of blood T cells in healthy people across ages. Study observations and caveats: Estimates of total diversity, which came from one million sequenced T cells, were considered to be underestimates.

No fewer than 7 million PBMCs went into each sample. There were at least 5.5 micrograms of total RNA extracted from every sample. Germline values: CDR1 SGHAT, CDR2 FQNNGV. The CDR3 consists of 14 residues. V lost 1 base, J lost 4 bases, and 10 bases lay in between. The receptor's source is a woman aged 55-69 years in good health. V is TRBV11-2 and J is TRBJ1-2; D remains unclear. The sequenced material came from blood. The CDR3 bases are TGTGCCAGCAGCTTAGTCCGGGCGTCCTATGGCTACACCTTC. Its protein product is CASSLVRASYGYTF.